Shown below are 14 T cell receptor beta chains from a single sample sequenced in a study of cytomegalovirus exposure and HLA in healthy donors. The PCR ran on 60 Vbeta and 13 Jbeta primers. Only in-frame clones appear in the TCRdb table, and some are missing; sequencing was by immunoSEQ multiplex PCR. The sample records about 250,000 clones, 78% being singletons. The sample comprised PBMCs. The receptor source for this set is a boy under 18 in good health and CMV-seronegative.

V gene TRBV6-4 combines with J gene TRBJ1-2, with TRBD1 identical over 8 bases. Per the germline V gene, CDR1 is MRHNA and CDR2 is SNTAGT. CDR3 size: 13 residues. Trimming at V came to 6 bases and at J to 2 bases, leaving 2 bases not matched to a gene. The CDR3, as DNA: TGTGCCAGCAGCGGACAGGGAAACTATGGCTACACCTTC. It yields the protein CASSGQGNYGYTF.

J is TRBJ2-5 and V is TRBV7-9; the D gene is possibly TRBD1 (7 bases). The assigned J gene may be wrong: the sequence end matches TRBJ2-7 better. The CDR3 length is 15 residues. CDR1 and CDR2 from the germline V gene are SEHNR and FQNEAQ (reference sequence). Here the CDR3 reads CASSLTRGQSYEQYF. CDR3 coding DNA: TGTGCCAGCAGCCTTACGCGGGGACAGTCCTACGAGCAGTACTTC.

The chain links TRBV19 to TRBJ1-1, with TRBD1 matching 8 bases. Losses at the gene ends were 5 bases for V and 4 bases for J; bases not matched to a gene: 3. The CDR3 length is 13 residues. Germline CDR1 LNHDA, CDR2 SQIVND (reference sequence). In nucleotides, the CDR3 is TGTGCCAGTAGTCGGACAGGGCTCACTGAAGCTTTCTTT. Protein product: CASSRTGLTEAFF.

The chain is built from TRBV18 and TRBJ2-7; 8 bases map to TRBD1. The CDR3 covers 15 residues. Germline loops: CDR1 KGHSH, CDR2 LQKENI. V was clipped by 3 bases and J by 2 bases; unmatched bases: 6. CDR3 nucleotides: TGTGCCAGCTCACCCCTCGGGACAGGAACCTACGAGCAGTACTTC. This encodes CASSPLGTGTYEQYF.

The CDR3 DNA reads as TGCGCCAGCAGCCAAGATCGGGGAGATACGCAGTATTTT. Translated: CASSQDRGDTQYF. The chain has TRBV4-1 and TRBJ2-3; a possible D gene is TRBD2 (5 bases). Germline V gene data show CDR1 as MGHRA and CDR2 as YSYEKL. V was pared by 0 bases and J by 5 bases, with 6 bases between. This CDR3 has 13 residues.

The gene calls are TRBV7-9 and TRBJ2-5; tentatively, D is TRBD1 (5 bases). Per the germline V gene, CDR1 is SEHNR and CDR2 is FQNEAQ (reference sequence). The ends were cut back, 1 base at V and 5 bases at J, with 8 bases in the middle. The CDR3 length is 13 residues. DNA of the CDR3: TGTGCCAGCAGCTTAGGAGCAGGGGAGACCCAGTACTTC. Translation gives CASSLGAGETQYF.

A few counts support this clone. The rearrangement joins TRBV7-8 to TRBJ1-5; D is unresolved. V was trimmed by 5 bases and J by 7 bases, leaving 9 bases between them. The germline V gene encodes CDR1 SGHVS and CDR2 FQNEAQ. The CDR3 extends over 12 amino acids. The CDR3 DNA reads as TGTGCCAGCAGCCCATTCGGGCAGCCCCAGCATTTT. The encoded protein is CASSPFGQPQHF.

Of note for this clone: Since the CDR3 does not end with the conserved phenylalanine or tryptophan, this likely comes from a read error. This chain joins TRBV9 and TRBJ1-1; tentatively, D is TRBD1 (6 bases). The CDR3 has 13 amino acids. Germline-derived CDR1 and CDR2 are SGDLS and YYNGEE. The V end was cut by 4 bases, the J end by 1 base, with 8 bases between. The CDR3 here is CASSKTGNTEAFS. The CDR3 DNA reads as TGTGCCAGCAGCAAGACAGGGAACACTGAAGCTTTCTCT.

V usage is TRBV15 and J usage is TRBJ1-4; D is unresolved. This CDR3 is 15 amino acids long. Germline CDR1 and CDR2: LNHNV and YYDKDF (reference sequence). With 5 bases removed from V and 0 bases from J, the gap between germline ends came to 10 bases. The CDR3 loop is CATSPDSATNEKLFF. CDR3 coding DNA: TGTGCCACCAGCCCAGATAGCGCAACTAATGAAAAACTGTTTTTT. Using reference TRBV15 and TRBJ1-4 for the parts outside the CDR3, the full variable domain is DAMVIQNPRYQVTQFGKPVTLSCSQTLNHNVMYWYQQKSSQAPKLLFHYYDKDFNNEADTPDNFQSRRPNTSFCFLDIRSPGLGDTAMYLCATSPDSATNEKLFFGSGTQLSVL.

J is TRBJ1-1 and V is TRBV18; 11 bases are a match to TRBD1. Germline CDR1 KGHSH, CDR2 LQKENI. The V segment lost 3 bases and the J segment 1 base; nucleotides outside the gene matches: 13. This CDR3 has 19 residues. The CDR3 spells CASSPQRTGGLTGNTEAFF. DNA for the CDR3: TGTGCCAGCTCACCGCAAAGGACAGGGGGCCTGACTGGGAACACTGAAGCTTTCTTT. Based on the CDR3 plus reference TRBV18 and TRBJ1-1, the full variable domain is NAGVMQNPRHLVRRRGQEARLRCSPMKGHSHVYWYRQLPEEGLKFMVYLQKENIIDESGMPKERFSAEFPKEGPSILRIQQVVRGDSAAYFCASSPQRTGGLTGNTEAFFGQGTRLTVV.

The CDR3 sequence: CASSLVGAAVNGYTF. CDR3 sequence (DNA): TGTGCCAGCAGCTTAGTAGGGGCGGCGGTAAACGGCTACACCTTC. The V call is TRBV11-2, the J call TRBJ1-2; tentative D call: TRBD1 (5 bases). V dropped 1 base and J dropped 8 bases, with 17 bases sitting between them. The V gene's germline CDR1 is SGHAT and CDR2 FQNNGV. The CDR3 is made up of 15 amino acids.

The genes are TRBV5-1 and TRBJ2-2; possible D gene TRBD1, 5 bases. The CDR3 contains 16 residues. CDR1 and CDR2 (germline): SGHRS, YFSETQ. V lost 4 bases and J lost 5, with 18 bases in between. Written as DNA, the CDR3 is TGCGCCAGCAGCCTCCCTCAATTGACAGTGACCGGGGAGCTGTTTTTT. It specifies CASSLPQLTVTGELFF.

The CDR3 region is CSVATANTGELFF. Written as DNA, the CDR3 is TGCAGCGTTGCTACAGCGAACACCGGGGAGCTGTTTTTT. The rearrangement links TRBV29-1 to TRBJ2-2; D is undetermined. Germline-derived CDR1 and CDR2 are SQVTM and ANQGSEA. CDR3 length: 13 residues. V was clipped by 4 bases and J by 0 bases, with 6 bases between them.

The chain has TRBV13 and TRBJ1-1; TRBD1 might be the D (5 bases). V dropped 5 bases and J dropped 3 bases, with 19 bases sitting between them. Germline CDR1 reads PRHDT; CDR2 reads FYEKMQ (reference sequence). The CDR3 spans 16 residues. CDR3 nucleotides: TGTGCCAGCAGCCCAAGCCAGGTTAGGGGCTACACTGAAGCTTTCTTT. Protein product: CASSPSQVRGYTEAFF. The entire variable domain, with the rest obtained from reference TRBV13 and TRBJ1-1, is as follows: AAGVIQSPRHLIKEKRETATLKCYPIPRHDTVYWYQQGPGQDPQFLISFYEKMQSDKGSIPDRFSAQQFSDYHSELNMSSLELGDSALYFCASSPSQVRGYTEAFFGQGTRLTVV.